This TCR beta chain was captured by sequencing in a study of identical twins. Study-wide results and caveats: Beta out-of-frame sequences showed weaker excess sharing between twins.

This clonotype has ten or more counts. What it binds is not known. One entry per CDR3 protein results from TCRdb running MiXCR on the 5' RACE reads. Here the sample spans under 900,000 distinct CDR3 sequences, roughly 12% being singletons. Another study also made use of these data, one on yellow fever vaccine responses in identical twins. That paper adds: Each twin's T cell response to the vaccine was reported to look partly convergent and partly personalized.

This clonotype originated in a young woman in good health. The sample was PBMCs.

CDR3 DNA sequence: TGTGCCATCAGTGAAAGGGCGGAGATGGGGTACGATACGCAGTATTTT. Residues: CAISERAEMGYDTQYF. J is TRBJ2-3 and V is TRBV10-3; D gene ambiguous. Germline lookup yields CDR1 ENHRY and CDR2 SYGVKD. The CDR3 sequence is 16 residues long. V dropped 3 bases and J dropped 6 bases, with 19 bases sitting between them.